This T cell receptor (beta chain) appears in the sequencing data of a study of graft-versus-host responses after intestinal transplantation. Overall study context: Recipients got multivisceral, liver-intestinal, or isolated intestinal transplants. Once they had received anti-thymocyte globulin induction, all recipients took tacrolimus and steroids for around three years. Points from the study as a whole: Detected in recipient marrow were GvH clones, some of which were first observed in ileum or blood. Early HvG declines after transplant were associated with peak circulating GvH clone levels.

Profiled with immunoSEQ multiplex PCR; TCRdb holds only in-frame clones, not every one. The sample contains over 7,500 clones, almost 70% of which appear only once. With respect to this clone: Its antigen is unknown.

To release intraepithelial and lamina propria lymphocytes, the graft tissue was processed. This clonotype was obtained from a human patient who received an intestinal transplant, so some T cells may come from the graft donor. The specimen was ileum tissue, collected 450 to 480 days after transplant.

DNA of the CDR3: TGTGCCACCAGCAGAGACAAGAGCCTCTATGGCTACACCTTC. It is translated as CATSRDKSLYGYTF. V gene TRBV15 combines with J gene TRBJ1-2; D is unclear. CDR3 size: 14 residues. Germline-derived CDR1 and CDR2 are LNHNV and YYDKDF (reference sequence). V was clipped by 0 bases and J by 4 bases, with 9 bases between them.